These 24 T cell receptor beta chains share one sample of origin, sequenced in a study of Graves' ophthalmopathy and Graves' hyperthyroidism. RNA transcripts served as template for amplifying TCR beta CDR3 sequences. The first-round RT-PCR employed HTBI primers together with the Qiagen OneStep RT-PCR kit. A multiplex PCR was then performed as the second round. TCRdb re-called the multiplex PCR reads through MiXCR, storing one row per CDR3 protein. Here the sample spans about 15,000 distinct CDR3 sequences, around 46% being singletons. Sequenced: peripheral blood. The receptors here all came from a woman between 40 and 50 years old with stable Graves' hyperthyroidism.

This clonotype appeared a single time. Being one base from a much bigger clone, this may be a read error. Here the CDR3 reads CAGSQDQVRETQYF. Here the CDR3 DNA reads TGCGCCGGCAGCCAAGACCAGGTCCGGGAGACCCAGTACTTC. The chain uses TRBV4-1 and TRBJ2-5; D not resolved. The CDR3 runs 14 residues. Germline assignment: CDR1 MGHRA and CDR2 YSYEKL.

The chain is built from TRBV4-1 and TRBJ2-7; the D is unclear. CDR1 is MGHRA and CDR2 is YSYEKL in the germline V gene. Trimming stripped 1 base from V and 8 bases from J, with 6 bases between. This CDR3 region has 11 residues. The CDR3 reads CASSQGLQQYF. The CDR3 nucleotides read TGCGCCAGCAGCCAAGGTCTCCAGCAGTACTTC.

This clonotype was recorded many times. The chain couples TRBV5-1 to TRBJ2-7; possibly TRBD2 for D (5 bases). CDR1 and CDR2 from the germline V gene are SGHRS and YFSETQ. The CDR3 consists of 14 residues. V was trimmed by 0 bases and J by 2 bases, leaving 9 bases between them. Here the CDR3 DNA reads TGCGCCAGCAGCTTGGGCGACTACCCCTACGAGCAGTACTTC. Protein sequence: CASSLGDYPYEQYF.

The CDR3 DNA reads as TGTGCCAGCACCAAAGCAGGGGGGCGATGGGAGACCCAGTACTTC. Protein sequence: CASTKAGGRWETQYF. V and J are TRBV11-3 and TRBJ2-5; D perhaps matches TRBD1 (7 bases). Per the germline V gene, CDR1 is SGHNT and CDR2 is YENEEA. V lost 7 bases, J lost 5 bases, and 20 bases lay in between. The CDR3 is 15 amino acids.

This clonotype counts as medium-sized. The chain carries TRBV2 and TRBJ1-2, with D possibly TRBD1 on 5 matching bases. Germline CDR1 is SNHLY and CDR2 is FYNNEI. The CDR3 spans 12 residues. V dropped 6 bases and J dropped 5 bases, with 10 bases sitting between them. The CDR3 region has the DNA TGTGCCAGCAGGGACATCCGATATGGCTACACCTTC. It is translated as CASRDIRYGYTF.

This clonotype was seen once. This rearrangement joins TRBV7-2 to TRBJ2-5; tentatively, D is TRBD1 (5 bases). Trimming took off 8 bases at V and 2 bases at J, with 12 bases between the two ends. The CDR3 totals 13 residues. Germline V gene sequence: CDR1 SGHTA, CDR2 FQGNSA. CDR3 sequence: CASSRQGQETQYF. The CDR3 DNA reads as TGTGCCAGCTCGCGGCAGGGACAAGAGACCCAGTACTTC.

This clonotype has a single count. The chain recombines TRBV30 with TRBJ1-6, with D hard to call. This CDR3 region has 17 residues. Trimming removed 0 bases at V and 4 bases at J, with 16 bases between. Germline CDR1 GTSNPN, CDR2 SVGIG (reference sequence). DNA of the CDR3: TGTGCCTGGAGTGTAAACGCCTATTCCCCTTATAATTCACCCCTCCACTTT. It encodes CAWSVNAYSPYNSPLHF.

This rearrangement joins TRBV10-2 to TRBJ1-2; D gene ambiguous. Germline V gives CDR1 WSHSY, CDR2 SAAADI. Trimming left V 5 bases short and J 2 bases short, with 9 bases between. CDR3 length equals 13 residues. For the CDR3, the DNA is TGCGCCAGCAGTCCTACAGCCAACTATGGCTACACCTTC. This sequence encodes CASSPTANYGYTF.

This clonotype was seen more than once but under ten times. The chain links TRBV6-5 to TRBJ1-4; D remains ambiguous. The CDR3 is 14 residues long. Germline V lookup: CDR1 MNHEY, CDR2 SVGAGI. V was shortened by 0 bases and J by 0 bases, with 2 bases between the two germline ends. In nucleotides, the CDR3 is TGTGCCAGCAGTTACTCCGCAACTAATGAAAAACTGTTTTTT. Residues: CASSYSATNEKLFF.

This rearrangement joins TRBV24-1 to TRBJ2-2, with a tentative D call TRBD2 (5 bases). CDR1 and CDR2 (germline): KGHDR, SFDVKD. CDR3 length equals 14 residues. The germline V and J ends were trimmed by 4 bases and 5 bases, with 10 bases remaining between them. CDR3 nucleotides: TGTGCCACCAGTGAAGCGGAAGAAACCGGGGAGCTGTTTTTT. Translated: CATSEAEETGELFF.

This chain links TRBV24-1 with TRBJ2-3, with D perhaps TRBD1 or TRBD2 (5 bases each). V lost 12 bases and J 4 bases, leaving 13 bases between the germline ends. The CDR3 contains 12 residues. The V gene's germline CDR1 is KGHDR and CDR2 SFDVKD. The CDR3 region is CASGLGPDTQYF. The CDR3 nucleotides are TGTGCCTCGGGGCTAGGTCCAGATACGCAGTATTTT.

The chain's CDR3 is CASNSEYEQFF. CDR3 bases: TGTGCCAGCAACTCTGAGTATGAGCAGTTCTTC. The chain employs TRBV2 and TRBJ2-1, with D unclear. The V gene lost 7 bases and the J gene lost 8 bases, with 9 bases spanning the gap. The CDR3 is 11 residues long. The germline V gene has CDR1 SNHLY and CDR2 FYNNEI. Using reference TRBV2 and TRBJ2-1 for the parts outside the CDR3, the full variable domain is EPEVTQTPSHQVTQMGQEVILRCVPISNHLYFYWYRQILGQKVEFLVSFYNNEISEKSEIFDDQFSVERPDGSNFTLKIRSTKLEDSAMYFCASNSEYEQFFGPGTRLTVL.

This clonotype showed up many times. The chain links TRBV2 to TRBJ2-1, with 7 bases matching TRBD2. Losses at the gene ends were 0 bases for V and 9 bases for J; bases not matched to a gene: 8. Germline CDR1 is SNHLY and CDR2 is FYNNEI. This CDR3 comprises 15 residues. The CDR3, as DNA: TGTGCCAGCAGTGAAGCCTTAGCGGGCCCTCCTGAGCAGTTCTTC. This sequence encodes CASSEALAGPPEQFF.

The chain links TRBV28 to TRBJ2-4, with D perhaps matching TRBD2 (5 bases). Trimming took 5 bases from V and 0 from J, leaving 11 bases between them. The CDR3 totals 15 residues. Germline CDR1 is MDHEN and CDR2 is SYDVKM. As DNA, the CDR3 is TGTGCCAGCAGTCCCCTGAGGGAAGCCAAAAACATTCAGTACTTC. It translates to CASSPLREAKNIQYF.

This clonotype was recorded many times. The chain couples TRBV7-9 to TRBJ1-1, with 7 bases identical to TRBD1. Germline V CDR1 and CDR2: SEHNR, FQNEAQ (reference sequence). This CDR3 is 13 amino acids long. V lost 9 bases and J lost 1; bases outside the gene matches: 5. The CDR3 DNA follows: TGTGCCAGTCGAGGGGGCCCGAACACTGAAGCTTTCTTT. Translating it yields CASRGGPNTEAFF.

By its share, this clonotype is medium-sized. The genes are TRBV7-3 and TRBJ2-1, with 8 bases lining up with TRBD1. The germline V gene has CDR1 SGHTA and CDR2 FQGTGA. The junction had 6 bases not matched to a gene; V was cut back by 5 bases and J by 6 bases. The CDR3 sequence is 14 residues long. The CDR3 DNA follows: TGTGCCAGCAGCCGGAACAGGGGGAGCAATGAGCAGTTCTTC. It translates to CASSRNRGSNEQFF.

This clonotype came up a few times. The V and J genes are TRBV27 and TRBJ2-7, with TRBD1 identical over 8 bases. The CDR3 spans 15 residues. Trimming cost V 0 bases and J 3 bases; bases outside gene matches: 4. Germline CDR1 and CDR2: MNHEY and SMNVEV (reference sequence). In DNA form, the CDR3 reads TGTGCCAGCAGTTTATCGGGGACAGGAGGCTACGAGCAGTACTTC. Translation gives CASSLSGTGGYEQYF.

J is TRBJ1-1 and V is TRBV2; 10 bases align to TRBD1. The length of the CDR3 is 14 residues. V shed 8 bases and J 3 bases; nucleotides not matched to a gene: 6. Germline CDR1 is SNHLY and CDR2 is FYNNEI. For the CDR3, the DNA is TGTGCCAGCTATTCCGGGACAGGGGACACTGAAGCTTTCTTT. This translates into CASYSGTGDTEAFF.

This chain links TRBV2 with TRBJ1-4; no firm D call. V lost 6 bases to trimming and J lost 5 bases, with 13 bases between them. Germline loops: CDR1 SNHLY, CDR2 FYNNEI. This CDR3 comprises 14 residues. CDR3 region: CASSLDPGNEKLFF. Here the CDR3 DNA reads TGTGCCAGCAGCTTGGACCCTGGGAATGAAAAACTGTTTTTT. The full variable domain, its missing parts supplied by reference TRBV2 and TRBJ1-4, is EPEVTQTPSHQVTQMGQEVILRCVPISNHLYFYWYRQILGQKVEFLVSFYNNEISEKSEIFDDQFSVERPDGSNFTLKIRSTKLEDSAMYFCASSLDPGNEKLFFGSGTQLSVL.

The chain is built from TRBV2 and TRBJ2-3; D is unclear. The CDR3 has 13 amino acids. V lost 3 bases and J lost 4, with 8 bases in between. Germline V gene lookup returns CDR1 SNHLY and CDR2 FYNNEI. The CDR3 coding sequence is TGTGCCAGCAGTGACTTTTATGCAGATACGCAGTATTTT. This gives the protein CASSDFYADTQYF. The whole variable domain, remainder taken from reference TRBV2 and TRBJ2-3, is EPEVTQTPSHQVTQMGQEVILRCVPISNHLYFYWYRQILGQKVEFLVSFYNNEISEKSEIFDDQFSVERPDGSNFTLKIRSTKLEDSAMYFCASSDFYADTQYFGPGTRLTVL.

This sequence joins TRBV10-2 and TRBJ2-3, with D possibly matching TRBD1 (5 bases). This CDR3 contains 14 residues. V was cut by 8 bases and J by 1 base, with 13 bases left in between. Germline V gene data show CDR1 as WSHSY and CDR2 as SAAADI. This CDR3 reads CASGRRGGTDTQYF. In DNA, the CDR3 is TGCGCCAGCGGCCGAAGGGGTGGCACAGATACGCAGTATTTT.

In this sample, this clonotype is medium-sized. The V call is TRBV10-3, the J call TRBJ2-3; 7 bases agree with TRBD2. Germline loops: CDR1 ENHRY, CDR2 SYGVKD. J was trimmed by 6 bases and V by 5 bases; bases with no gene match: 8. There are 14 residues in the CDR3. CDR3 coding DNA: TGTGCCATCAGTCCCGGGACTAAGTACGATACGCAGTATTTT. Protein sequence: CAISPGTKYDTQYF.

This clonotype was counted at least ten times. The chain has TRBV20-1 and TRBJ1-6; no firm D call. CDR3 size: 13 residues. V lost 3 bases, J lost 8 bases, and 11 bases lay in between. The germline V gene encodes CDR1 DFQATT and CDR2 SNEGSKA (reference sequence). This chain's CDR3 is CSARSPGDSPLHF. CDR3 DNA: TGCAGTGCTAGGAGCCCCGGGGATTCACCCCTCCACTTT.

The chain has TRBV5-4 and TRBJ2-2; perhaps TRBD2 as D (5 bases). The germline V gene encodes CDR1 SGHNT and CDR2 YYREEE (reference sequence). CDR3 length equals 14 residues. The V gene lost 4 bases and the J gene lost 3 bases, with 10 bases spanning the gap. For the CDR3, the DNA is TGTGCCAGCAGCCAAACGGGGTACACCGGGGAGCTGTTTTTT. It yields the protein CASSQTGYTGELFF.